The 14 T cell receptor beta chains given below trace back to one sample, sequenced in a study of T-cell memory formation after mild COVID-19 listed by TCRdb under 2021. Library preparation was by 5' RACE. The sequencing machine was an Illumina NovaSeq 6000. TCRdb's own reprocessing of the public reads used fastp at Q25 and MiXCR and kept productive beta chains. When rows share a CDR3 protein, they turn into one entry using the most common DNA and genes. The sample table lists about 420,000 distinct CDR3 sequences, 20% to 30% of them with a count of one. Clones ranked in the top ten supply less than 15% of the sample. The sequenced material came from PBMCs or a T cell subset sorted from them (not recorded which). These receptors all stem from an adult woman who had mild COVID-19 (a few samples of this study predate the infection). The sample titles of this study are shuffled in the database, so cell type and time point are left out; the donor was told from shared clones.

This clonotype was detected a few times. This chain connects TRBV9 to TRBJ2-5; 9 bases line up with TRBD2. CDR1 and CDR2 (germline): SGDLS, YYNGEE. The CDR3 is 15 residues long. The ends lost 0 bases at V and 2 bases at J; junction bases unmatched: 2. The CDR3 DNA follows: TGTGCCAGCAGCGTAGCCCTAGCGGGACAAGAGACCCAGTACTTC. This codes for CASSVALAGQETQYF.

In its sample, this clonotype was seen a few times. This chain joins TRBV14 and TRBJ1-1, with a possible D match to TRBD1 (5 bases). Per the germline V gene, CDR1 is SGHDN and CDR2 is FVKESK. The CDR3 has 13 residues. The germline V and J ends were trimmed by 6 bases and 5 bases, with 13 bases remaining between them. The CDR3: CASSPFGGTEAFF. CDR3 nucleotides: TGTGCCAGCAGTCCCTTCGGGGGGACTGAAGCTTTCTTT.

There are a few counts of this clonotype. The chain recombines TRBV15 with TRBJ1-4; weak D call: TRBD1 (5 bases). The germline V gene encodes CDR1 LNHNV and CDR2 YYDKDF (reference sequence). Trimming stripped 3 bases from V and 7 bases from J, with 15 bases between. This CDR3 region has 15 residues. In DNA form, the CDR3 reads TGTGCCACCAGCAGGGACCAGGGAGCGGGTGAAAAACTGTTTTTT. Translating gives CATSRDQGAGEKLFF.

This clonotype was found a few times. The chain uses TRBV7-8 and TRBJ2-7; TRBD1 aligns across 8 bases. Germline V lookup: CDR1 SGHVS, CDR2 FQNEAQ. The CDR3 loop spans 15 amino acids. J was trimmed by 7 bases and V by 5 bases; bases with no gene match: 13. In DNA form, the CDR3 reads TGTGCCAGCAGCCCGACGACAGGGGAGTTGGAGGAGCAGTACTTC. This translates into CASSPTTGELEEQYF.

This clonotype came up a few times. The V gene is TRBV11-2, the J gene TRBJ2-2, with no clear D. Trimming cost V 2 bases and J 6 bases, with 13 bases left between them. From germline, CDR1 is SGHAT and CDR2 FQNNGV. This CDR3 has 15 residues. The DNA of the CDR3 is TGTGCCAGCAGCTTAACGGCGCCAAACCCCGGGGAGCTGTTTTTT. It translates to CASSLTAPNPGELFF.

This clonotype was recorded many times. The chain joins TRBV12-3 or TRBV12-4 to TRBJ2-3; no definite D call. The CDR3 runs to 13 residues. Trimming cost V 1 base and J 4 bases, with 6 bases left between them. The CDR3 spells CASSLVGADTQYF. DNA for the CDR3: TGTGCCAGCAGTTTAGTTGGGGCAGATACGCAGTATTTT.

This clonotype has only a few counts. The rearrangement links TRBV6-2 or TRBV6-3 to TRBJ2-7; TRBD1 matches at 9 bases. The CDR3 spans 14 residues. V lost 5 bases, J lost 3 bases, and 5 bases stayed unmatched. Per the germline V gene, CDR1 is MNHEY and CDR2 is SVGEGT. CDR3 sequence (DNA): TGTGCCAGCAGTATAAACAGGGGGCACTACGAGCAGTACTTC. It translates to CASSINRGHYEQYF.

This clonotype was recorded a few times. The chain is built from TRBV20-1 and TRBJ1-1, with 7 bases matching TRBD1. The V gene's germline CDR1 is DFQATT and CDR2 SNEGSKA (reference sequence). This CDR3 has 14 amino acids. Here the CDR3 reads CPPDGNGGQTEAFF. CDR3 nucleotide sequence: TGCCCCCCTGATGGGAACGGGGGACAGACTGAAGCTTTCTTT.

The CDR3 DNA is TGCAGTGCCTCCGTCATAGTGGACACCTGGTCGGGTGAGCAGTTCTTC. Residues: CSASVIVDTWSGEQFF. The chain couples TRBV20-1 to TRBJ2-1; D is perhaps TRBD1 (5 bases). Trimming removed 6 bases at V and 9 bases at J, with 27 bases between. The length of the CDR3 is 16 residues. The germline gives CDR1 DFQATT, CDR2 SNEGSKA (reference sequence).

This clonotype was recorded many times. The chain joins TRBV5-6 to TRBJ2-4, with D possibly matching TRBD2 (5 bases). V lost 4 bases and J lost 2, with 13 bases in between. The CDR3 sequence is 15 residues long. CDR1 and CDR2 from the germline V gene are SGHDT and YYEEEE. The DNA of the CDR3 is TGTGCCAGCAGCCTGGCAGGCGGGTCCAAAAACATTCAGTACTTC. Translating gives CASSLAGGSKNIQYF.

This clonotype was seen a few times. The V gene is TRBV5-6, the J gene TRBJ2-4; 7 bases are a match to TRBD2. J lost 6 bases, V lost 3 bases, and 6 bases had no gene match. The CDR3 extends over 14 amino acids. Germline V gene lookup returns CDR1 SGHDT and CDR2 YYEEEE. The CDR3 spells CASSSGGGRNIQYF. CDR3 sequence (DNA): TGTGCCAGCAGCTCCGGGGGAGGGAGAAACATTCAGTACTTC.

A single count supports this clonotype. This rearrangement joins TRBV13 to TRBJ2-5; 11 bases line up with TRBD1. The CDR3 extends over 16 amino acids. Germline CDR1 and CDR2: PRHDT and FYEKMQ (reference sequence). Trimming took 3 bases from V and 1 from J; bases not matched to a gene: 4. CDR3 DNA: TGTGCCAGCAGCTTTCCGGGACAGGGGGTCCAAGAGACCCAGTACTTC. Residues: CASSFPGQGVQETQYF.

The chain carries TRBV3-1 and TRBJ1-2; maybe TRBD1 (5 bases). CDR3 length equals 16 residues. CDR1 is LGHDT, CDR2 YNNKEL, per germline (reference sequence). V shed 2 bases and J shed 6 bases, with 19 bases lying between them. The CDR3 DNA sequence: TGTGCCAGCAGCCAAACCAGGATCAGGGAAATCGATGGCTACACCTTC. Its translation is CASSQTRIREIDGYTF.

This clonotype was seen many times. The chain joins TRBV7-3 to TRBJ2-2; D possibly uses TRBD1 or TRBD2 (5 bases each). The V gene's germline CDR1 is SGHTA and CDR2 FQGTGA. The CDR3 extends over 15 amino acids. V lost 3 bases and J 0 bases, leaving 8 bases between the germline ends. In nucleotides, the CDR3 is TGTGCCAGCAGCTTTGGGGGATCGAACACCGGGGAGCTGTTTTTT. Its translation: CASSFGGSNTGELFF.